The 22 T cell receptor beta chains in this list originate from one sample, sequenced in a study of blood T cell repertoires in COVID-19. Assay: immunoSEQ multiplex PCR; the TCRdb copy retains only in-frame clones and omits some. The sample records about 250,000 clones, around 91% being singletons. Sequenced: peripheral blood. The receptors derive from a woman aged 55-70 years with COVID-19, enrolled during active disease.

The chain employs TRBV7-2 and TRBJ2-7; TRBD2 matches at 9 bases. There are 17 residues in the CDR3. The germline V gene encodes CDR1 SGHTA and CDR2 FQGNSA. V lost 0 bases to trimming and J lost 0 bases; unmatched junction nucleotides: 6. The CDR3 nucleotides are TGTGCCAGCAGCTTAGCGGGCCTAGCGGGGATCTCCTACGAGCAGTACTTC. Its protein product is CASSLAGLAGISYEQYF.

A single count supports this clone. The gene calls are TRBV11-3 and TRBJ2-5, with 7 positions matching TRBD1. CDR1 SGHNT and CDR2 YENEEA come from the germline V gene. This CDR3 has 15 residues. Germline trimming cut 0 bases from V and 1 base from J; bases unmatched to any gene: 2. CDR3: CASSLEGGVQETQYF. The CDR3 DNA follows: TGTGCCAGCAGCTTAGAAGGGGGCGTCCAAGAGACCCAGTACTTC. The entire variable domain, with the rest obtained from reference TRBV11-3 and TRBJ2-5, is as follows: EAGVVQSPRYKIIEKKQPVAFWCNPISGHNTLYWYLQNLGQGPELLIRYENEEAVDDSQLPKDRFSAERLKGVDSTLKIQPAELGDSAVYLCASSLEGGVQETQYFGPGTRLLVL.

This clone appeared a single time. The V gene is TRBV7-3, the J gene TRBJ2-1; the match to TRBD2 covers 9 bases. After removal of 2 bases from V and 1 base from J, the junction contained 3 bases not matched to a gene. This CDR3 is 16 amino acids long. CDR1 and CDR2 (germline): SGHTA, FQGTGA. The CDR3 DNA reads TGTGCCAGCAGCTTAGCGGGGGGGCGTTCCTACAATGAGCAGTTCTTC. Protein: CASSLAGGRSYNEQFF. Combining the CDR3 with reference TRBV7-3 and TRBJ2-1 gives the whole variable domain GAGVSQTPSNKVTEKGKYVELRCDPISGHTALYWYRQSLGQGPEFLIYFQGTGAADDSGLPNDRFFAVRPEGSVSTLKIQRTERGDSAVYLCASSLAGGRSYNEQFFGPGTRLTVL.

The chain employs TRBV2 and TRBJ1-2; D gene ambiguous. This CDR3 comprises 14 residues. Trimming removed 7 bases at V and 7 bases at J, with 19 bases between. Per germline, CDR1 SNHLY and CDR2 FYNNEI. CDR3 in amino acids: CASTPATLSIGYTF. The DNA for the CDR3 is TGTGCCAGCACTCCGGCCACACTATCGATTGGCTACACCTTC.

V usage is TRBV18 and J usage is TRBJ2-1, with 11 bases fitting TRBD1. The V segment lost 0 bases and the J segment 4 bases; nucleotides outside the gene matches: 2. This CDR3 has 16 amino acids. CDR1 KGHSH and CDR2 LQKENI come from the germline V gene. CDR3 coding DNA: TGTGCCAGCTCACCACCCGGGACAGGGGGATACAATGAGCAGTTCTTC. It codes for CASSPPGTGGYNEQFF.

In its sample, this clone was seen once. The chain carries TRBV3-1 (or the pseudogene TRBV3-2) and TRBJ2-3, with TRBD2 as a possible D gene (6 bases). Germline V gene sequence: CDR1 LGHDT, CDR2 YNNKEL (reference sequence). V lost 3 bases, J lost 4 bases, and 8 bases lay in between. The CDR3 has 13 amino acids. The CDR3 sequence: CASSQTGADTQYF. CDR3 in DNA: TGTGCCAGCAGCCAGACGGGGGCAGATACGCAGTATTTT.

The CDR3 loop reads CASTYRGLGNSPLHF. The CDR3 region has the DNA TGTGCCAGTACCTACAGGGGGCTGGGTAATTCACCCCTCCACTTT. The rearrangement links TRBV19 to TRBJ1-6; 9 bases agree with TRBD1. Per the germline V gene, CDR1 is LNHDA and CDR2 is SQIVND (reference sequence). J was trimmed by 6 bases and V by 7 bases; bases with no gene match: 7. CDR3 length equals 15 residues. Variable domain in full (rest from reference TRBV19 and TRBJ1-6): DGGITQSPKYLFRKEGQNVTLSCEQNLNHDAMYWYRQDPGQGLRLIYYSQIVNDFQKGDIAEGYSVSREKKESFPLTVTSAQKNPTAFYLCASTYRGLGNSPLHFGNGTRLTVT.

The V gene is TRBV27, the J gene TRBJ1-1; D possibly corresponds to TRBD1 (5 bases). The CDR3 is 14 amino acids. Germline V lookup: CDR1 MNHEY, CDR2 SMNVEV (reference sequence). Trimming cost V 3 bases and J 5 bases, with 13 bases left between them. This CDR3 reads CASSFGARWTEAFF. The CDR3 DNA reads as TGTGCCAGCAGTTTTGGGGCCCGATGGACTGAAGCTTTCTTT.

This rearrangement joins TRBV19 to TRBJ2-6; possibly TRBD1 for D (6 bases). Trimming removed 4 bases from V and 3 bases from J, with 10 bases in between. This CDR3 is built from 15 residues. Germline V gives CDR1 LNHDA, CDR2 SQIVND (reference sequence). The CDR3 coding sequence is TGTGCCAGTAGTAGAGGGGGTGATGGGGCCAACGTCCTGACTTTC. Amino acid sequence: CASSRGGDGANVLTF.

This clone was seen a few times. V gene TRBV7-2 combines with J gene TRBJ1-1; 12 bases are a match to TRBD1. The germline V gene has CDR1 SGHTA and CDR2 FQGNSA. CDR3 size: 16 residues. Trimming removed 3 bases from V and 6 bases from J; junction bases left unmatched: 8. As DNA, the CDR3 is TGTGCCAGCAGCTTTAAGGGACAGGGGGCCTGGGCTGAAGCTTTCTTT. It encodes CASSFKGQGAWAEAFF.

This chain uses TRBV4-1 with TRBJ1-1, with a possible D match to TRBD1 (5 bases). Per germline, CDR1 MGHRA and CDR2 YSYEKL. The CDR3 contains 15 residues. Trimming removed 1 base from V and 7 bases from J, with 16 bases in between. The CDR3 DNA follows: TGCGCCAGCAGCCAAGCCCTAAGAGGGAGGGGTGAAGCTTTCTTT. Residues: CASSQALRGRGEAFF.

The CDR3 protein is CASSLAVNYGYTF. Written as DNA, the CDR3 is TGTGCCAGCAGTTTGGCAGTCAACTATGGCTACACCTTC. The V call is TRBV12-3 or TRBV12-4, the J call TRBJ1-2, with D unresolved. There are 13 residues in the CDR3. V lost 3 bases to trimming and J lost 2 bases, with 7 bases between them.

The chain employs TRBV3-1 (or the pseudogene TRBV3-2) and TRBJ2-3, with D possibly matching TRBD2 (6 bases). V lost 2 bases to trimming and J lost 4 bases, with 19 bases between them. In germline, CDR1 is LGHDT, CDR2 YNNKEL (reference sequence). This CDR3 spans 17 amino acids. This CDR3 reads CASSQNLAPMYADTQYF. The CDR3 bases are TGTGCCAGCAGCCAAAACCTAGCGCCAATGTATGCAGATACGCAGTATTTT.

The chain employs TRBV6-4 and TRBJ1-2, with D tentatively TRBD1 (5 bases). This CDR3 region has 13 residues. V was shortened by 6 bases and J by 4 bases, with 12 bases between the two germline ends. The germline V gene encodes CDR1 MRHNA and CDR2 SNTAGT. Here the CDR3 DNA reads TGTGCCAGCAGCAAGGGGATGGGCTATGGCTACACCTTC. This translates into CASSKGMGYGYTF.

The J gene is TRBJ2-2, the V gene TRBV5-6; D remains unclear. Germline CDR1 reads SGHDT; CDR2 reads YYEEEE. CDR3 length: 16 amino acids. V was cut by 0 bases and J by 2 bases, with 11 bases left in between. CDR3 sequence: CASSLAGLLNTGELFF. Written as DNA, the CDR3 is TGTGCCAGCAGCTTGGCCGGTCTACTAAACACCGGGGAGCTGTTTTTT.

The J gene is TRBJ1-1, the V gene TRBV7-2; 8 bases fit TRBD1. The CDR3 runs to 14 residues. V lost 5 bases, J lost 3 bases, and 5 bases stayed unmatched. Germline CDR1 reads SGHTA; CDR2 reads FQGNSA. The chain's CDR3 is CASSPRGLYTEAFF. The CDR3 coding sequence is TGTGCCAGCAGCCCCAGGGGGCTGTACACTGAAGCTTTCTTT.

V usage is TRBV4-1 and J usage is TRBJ2-3; 8 bases line up with TRBD2. The CDR3 sequence is 15 residues long. The trim removed 0 bases at V and 5 bases at J, leaving 4 bases unmatched. Per germline, CDR1 MGHRA and CDR2 YSYEKL. This chain's CDR3 is CASSQDGSGEDTQYF. DNA for the CDR3: TGCGCCAGCAGCCAAGATGGTAGCGGGGAAGATACGCAGTATTTT.

The CDR3 loop is CASSVRQGANTGELFF. The CDR3 DNA reads as TGTGCCAGCAGTGTTAGGCAGGGCGCGAACACCGGGGAGCTGTTTTTT. The chain has TRBV2 and TRBJ2-2, with D perhaps matching TRBD1 (5 bases). Trimming took off 4 bases at V and 0 bases at J, with 12 bases between the two ends. The CDR3 contains 16 residues. From germline, CDR1 is SNHLY and CDR2 FYNNEI.

The J gene is TRBJ1-5, the V gene TRBV4-1; 9 bases align to TRBD1. Per germline, CDR1 MGHRA and CDR2 YSYEKL. Losses at the gene ends were 0 bases for V and 5 bases for J; bases not matched to a gene: 5. This CDR3 region has 16 residues. The CDR3 nucleotides are TGCGCCAGCAGCCAAGATACAGGGGGCTGGTATCAGCCCCAGCATTTT. As protein: CASSQDTGGWYQPQHF.

J is TRBJ1-6 and V is TRBV9, with a weak D call TRBD1 (6 bases). CDR3 length: 17 amino acids. V gave up 0 bases and J gave up 9 bases, with 19 bases separating them. The germline CDR1 and CDR2 sequences are SGDLS and YYNGEE. The CDR3 loop is CASSVEGQGLGSSPLHF. CDR3 coding DNA: TGTGCCAGCAGCGTAGAAGGGCAGGGGTTGGGGAGTTCACCCCTCCACTTT.

This chain links TRBV20-1 with TRBJ2-1; D gene uncertain. This CDR3 has 9 amino acids. The V end lost 6 bases, the J end lost 7 bases, and 4 bases lay between the germline ends. The germline gives CDR1 DFQATT, CDR2 SNEGSKA (reference sequence). This CDR3 reads CSALNEQFF. CDR3 coding DNA: TGCAGTGCCCTAAATGAGCAGTTCTTC.

The V gene is TRBV9, the J gene TRBJ2-2, with D perhaps matching TRBD1 (6 bases). Between the trimmed V and J ends, which lost 0 bases and 5 bases, there was a span of 11 bases. The CDR3 covers 15 residues. Germline V gene lookup returns CDR1 SGDLS and CDR2 YYNGEE. The CDR3: CASSVEGHRTGELFF. In nucleotides, the CDR3 is TGTGCCAGCAGCGTAGAGGGACACAGGACCGGGGAGCTGTTTTTT.